One and the same sample provided the 21 T cell receptor beta chains below, sequenced in a study of blood T cell repertoires in COVID-19. Generated by immunoSEQ multiplex PCR, the TCRdb table keeps only in-frame clones and is missing some. The sample has 63,000 or so clones; about 88% are singletons. The sample was peripheral blood. The receptors originated from a man aged 70 or older with active COVID-19.

V gene TRBV7-8 combines with J gene TRBJ2-5, with 8 positions matching TRBD1. V dropped 5 bases and J dropped 5; count of bases not matched to a gene: 7. The CDR3 consists of 14 residues. Germline values: CDR1 SGHVS, CDR2 FQNEAQ. The CDR3, as DNA: TGTGCCAGCAGCGGGCACAACAGGGGGGAGACCCAGTACTTC. It encodes CASSGHNRGETQYF.

V gene TRBV5-6 combines with J gene TRBJ2-7; 7 bases align to TRBD2. Germline CDR1 and CDR2: SGHDT and YYEEEE. The CDR3 contains 14 residues. V shed 4 bases, J shed 2 bases, and the junction held 6 bases outside the gene matches. The chain's CDR3 is CASSPLSGTYEQYF. The DNA of the CDR3 is TGTGCCAGCAGCCCTTTAAGCGGGACCTACGAGCAGTACTTC.

J is TRBJ1-1 and V is TRBV18; perhaps TRBD1 as D (5 bases). Trimming left V 3 bases short and J 4 bases short, with 12 bases between. The CDR3 contains 14 residues. Germline V gene data show CDR1 as KGHSH and CDR2 as LQKENI. The CDR3 DNA follows: TGTGCCAGCTCACCGAGCAGGGTGCTCACTGAAGCTTTCTTT. Translation gives CASSPSRVLTEAFF.

The chain recombines TRBV3-1 (or the pseudogene TRBV3-2) with TRBJ2-3, with D possibly matching TRBD2 (5 bases). V lost 5 bases to trimming and J lost 6 bases, with 12 bases between them. This CDR3 is built from 13 residues. CDR1 and CDR2 from the germline V gene are LGHDT and YNNKEL (reference sequence). This CDR3 reads CASSKPPGDTQYF. CDR3 in DNA: TGTGCCAGCAGCAAGCCCCCGGGGGATACGCAGTATTTT.

The J gene is TRBJ1-2, the V gene TRBV14; possible D gene TRBD1, 5 bases. The CDR3 extends over 13 amino acids. Looked up from germline, CDR1 is SGHDN and CDR2 is FVKESK. Trimming took off 5 bases at V and 4 bases at J, with 11 bases between the two ends. The CDR3 nucleotides are TGTGCCAGCAGCACACAGGACCTCTATGGCTACACCTTC. Translation: CASSTQDLYGYTF.

V gene TRBV7-9 combines with J gene TRBJ2-7; tentative D call: TRBD1 (6 bases). The CDR3 runs to 14 residues. The V and J ends lost 5 bases and 12 bases respectively, with 23 bases between them. Germline V gene lookup returns CDR1 SEHNR and CDR2 FQNEAQ (reference sequence). The CDR3 DNA is TGTGCCAGCAGCCATCCTCCCGGGACACCCTCGCCGTACTTC. It is translated as CASSHPPGTPSPYF.

The chain uses TRBV6-5 and TRBJ2-1, with D tentatively TRBD2 (7 bases). The germline CDR1 and CDR2 sequences are MNHEY and SVGAGI. V shed 8 bases and J shed 2 bases, with 10 bases lying between them. The CDR3 is 13 amino acids. The CDR3 coding sequence is TGTGCCAGCGAGGGGGGGCCCTACAATGAGCAGTTCTTC. Translation gives CASEGGPYNEQFF.

This clone has just one count. The chain has TRBV18 and TRBJ2-5; 7 bases match TRBD1. The CDR3 has 17 residues. Germline loops: CDR1 KGHSH, CDR2 LQKENI. The J segment lost 0 bases and the V segment lost 2 bases, leaving 9 bases of the junction unmatched. Here the CDR3 reads CASSPWDGTAHQETQYF. CDR3 nucleotides: TGTGCCAGCTCACCATGGGACGGGACAGCCCACCAAGAGACCCAGTACTTC.

The chain joins TRBV19 to TRBJ2-2; TRBD1 is a possible D gene (5 bases). V shed 5 bases and J shed 7 bases, with 8 bases lying between them. This CDR3 has 12 residues. CDR1 and CDR2 (germline): LNHDA, SQIVND (reference sequence). CDR3 protein: CASSPQGGELFF. The CDR3, as DNA: TGTGCCAGTAGTCCCCAGGGCGGGGAGCTGTTTTTT.

The chain couples TRBV7-2 to TRBJ1-2; D is undetermined. V dropped 7 bases and J dropped 4 bases, with 10 bases sitting between them. Germline assignment: CDR1 SGHTA and CDR2 FQGNSA. This CDR3 spans 12 amino acids. The CDR3 is CASTSETYGYTF. The CDR3 region has the DNA TGTGCCAGCACCTCGGAGACCTATGGCTACACCTTC.

The chain carries TRBV30 and TRBJ1-2; TRBD1 matches at 9 bases. Germline V gene sequence: CDR1 GTSNPN, CDR2 SVGIG (reference sequence). V dropped 0 bases and J dropped 8; count of bases not matched to a gene: 7. This CDR3 is built from 14 residues. CDR3 DNA: TGTGCCTGGAGTGTAGCGGGACAGGGTTTAGGCTACACCTTC. It translates to CAWSVAGQGLGYTF.

CDR3 amino acids: CASSPGESLSYEQYF. DNA of the CDR3: TGTGCCAGCTCCCCCGGGGAGTCCCTTTCCTACGAGCAGTACTTC. The chain joins TRBV18 to TRBJ2-7; weak D call: TRBD2 (5 bases). The germline gives CDR1 KGHSH, CDR2 LQKENI. This CDR3 is built from 15 residues. Trimming took 6 bases from V and 1 from J, leaving 16 bases between them.

Only a few counts were recorded for this clone. Here the CDR3 reads CASSPGDEPQHF. CDR3 DNA sequence: TGTGCCAGCAGCCCAGGGGACGAGCCCCAGCATTTT. This chain connects TRBV27 to TRBJ1-5; D possibly corresponds to TRBD1 (6 bases). The germline CDR1 and CDR2 sequences are MNHEY and SMNVEV (reference sequence). Trimming removed 6 bases from V and 8 bases from J, with 11 bases in between. CDR3 size: 12 residues.

This chain joins TRBV5-4 and TRBJ2-2, with 8 bases identical to TRBD1. The CDR3 has 16 residues. The trim removed 0 bases at V and 5 bases at J, leaving 6 bases unmatched. Germline loops: CDR1 SGHNT, CDR2 YYREEE (reference sequence). CDR3 nucleotide sequence: TGTGCCAGCAGCTTGGGGGGACAGGCGGGGACCGGGGAGCTGTTTTTT. Translating gives CASSLGGQAGTGELFF.

This clone was seen a few times. V gene TRBV27 combines with J gene TRBJ1-2; D is unclear. Germline V gives CDR1 MNHEY, CDR2 SMNVEV (reference sequence). The CDR3 spans 15 residues. The ends were cut back, 8 bases at V and 4 bases at J, with 20 bases in the middle. In DNA form, the CDR3 reads TGTGCCAGCCACCCGGGCGGGCGCCCAAGCTATGGCTACACCTTC. This gives the protein CASHPGGRPSYGYTF.

V usage is TRBV18 and J usage is TRBJ2-5, with unresolved D. Trimming took 6 bases from V and 0 from J, leaving 2 bases between them. Germline CDR1 KGHSH, CDR2 LQKENI. This CDR3 comprises 11 residues. The DNA of the CDR3 is TGTGCCAGCTCCGACCAAGAGACCCAGTACTTC. Translation: CASSDQETQYF.

The J gene is TRBJ1-1, the V gene TRBV19; TRBD1 aligns across 7 bases. The CDR3 has 15 amino acids. From germline, CDR1 is LNHDA and CDR2 SQIVND (reference sequence). J gave up 1 base and V 4 bases, and 6 bases lay outside the gene matches. CDR3 protein: CASSSRDRSNTEAFF. The DNA for the CDR3 is TGTGCCAGTAGTAGTAGGGACAGATCGAACACTGAAGCTTTCTTT. The full variable domain, with the rest looked up from reference TRBV19 and TRBJ1-1, is DGGITQSPKYLFRKEGQNVTLSCEQNLNHDAMYWYRQDPGQGLRLIYYSQIVNDFQKGDIAEGYSVSREKKESFPLTVTSAQKNPTAFYLCASSSRDRSNTEAFFGQGTRLTVV.

The CDR3, as DNA: TGTGCCAGCAGCCTCCCGGCGCGGGGCCGGCACAATGAGCAGTTCTTC. Encoded protein: CASSLPARGRHNEQFF. The chain links TRBV28 to TRBJ2-1; maybe TRBD2 (6 bases). Germline lookup yields CDR1 MDHEN and CDR2 SYDVKM. CDR3 length: 16 amino acids. V was clipped by 6 bases and J by 5 bases, with 20 bases between them.

V and J are TRBV27 and TRBJ2-4; possible D gene TRBD2, 6 bases. CDR1 and CDR2 from the germline V gene are MNHEY and SMNVEV (reference sequence). The ends were cut back, 6 bases at V and 5 bases at J, with 14 bases in the middle. This CDR3 contains 14 residues. CDR3 loop: CASSRGWTQNIQYF. CDR3 in DNA: TGTGCCAGCAGCCGGGGGTGGACACAAAACATTCAGTACTTC.

V gene TRBV28 combines with J gene TRBJ2-7; maybe TRBD2 (6 bases). The CDR3 runs to 13 residues. Germline V gene lookup returns CDR1 MDHEN and CDR2 SYDVKM. Trimming took off 8 bases at V and 2 bases at J, with 13 bases between the two ends. The CDR3 DNA sequence: TGTGCCAGCCATGGTGGGGGGACCTACGAGCAGTACTTC. Translating gives CASHGGGTYEQYF.

This rearrangement joins TRBV10-3 to TRBJ1-1, with no clear D. Germline-derived CDR1 and CDR2 are ENHRY and SYGVKD. This CDR3 has 16 residues. V gave up 0 bases and J gave up 0 bases, with 11 bases separating them. The CDR3: CAISESGARLNTEAFF. CDR3 in DNA: TGTGCCATCAGTGAGTCGGGAGCAAGGCTGAACACTGAAGCTTTCTTT.